The 24 T cell receptor beta chains below were found in one sample sequenced in a study of blood T cells in healthy people across ages. Then a second PCR, running roughly 7 to 11 cycles, was carried out with a sample-barcoded 5' primer and a J-beta primer mix. TCRdb called the 5' RACE reads again in MiXCR, with one record for every CDR3 protein. The sample records fewer than 600,000 distinct CDR3 sequences, about 28% being singletons. These data also featured in a second study, about T cells of mothers and their children.

Specimen: blood. The source is a boy between 2 and 10 years old in good health.

This clonotype was detected only a few times. The chain couples TRBV12-3 or TRBV12-4 to TRBJ2-7; D is perhaps TRBD2 (5 bases). Deletions cut 3 bases from V and 1 base from J, with 13 bases between. This CDR3 region has 15 residues. As DNA, the CDR3 is TGTGCCAGCAGTTTTGCGTCGGGGTCGTCCTACGAGCAGTACTTC. It encodes CASSFASGSSYEQYF.

This clonotype was seen more than once but under ten times. This chain links TRBV20-1 with TRBJ2-3, with 10 positions matching TRBD1. The CDR3 covers 12 residues. Germline CDR1 is DFQATT and CDR2 is SNEGSKA (reference sequence). J lost 4 bases, V lost 5 bases, and 0 bases had no gene match. The CDR3 DNA follows: TGCAGTGCTGGGACAGGGGCAGATACGCAGTATTTT. Protein sequence: CSAGTGADTQYF.

This chain links TRBV15 with TRBJ2-7; D is unclear. Trimming pared 1 base from V and 4 bases from J, leaving 14 bases between. The length of the CDR3 is 15 residues. In germline, CDR1 is LNHNV, CDR2 YYDKDF (reference sequence). CDR3 DNA: TGTGCCACCAGCAGAGCGGCAGGTCTGGGATACGAGCAGTACTTC. This gives the protein CATSRAAGLGYEQYF.

V is TRBV27 and J is TRBJ2-5; 10 nucleotides align to TRBD2. The J call may be wrong; the DNA end is better matched by TRBJ2-1. The CDR3 loop spans 17 amino acids. Looked up from germline, CDR1 is MNHEY and CDR2 is SMNVEV (reference sequence). The CDR3 reads CASSLTSPAGGSDEQFF. CDR3 bases: TGTGCCAGCAGTTTAACGTCCCCAGCGGGAGGGTCAGATGAGCAGTTCTTC.

Here the CDR3 DNA reads TGTGCCAGCAGCAATGCCGCGGACCCGGACAGTTTTGAAAAACTGTTTTTT. As protein: CASSNAADPDSFEKLFF. The chain has TRBV11-1 and TRBJ1-4; the D gene is possibly TRBD1 (6 bases). V lost 5 bases, J lost 7 bases, and 23 bases lay in between. The CDR3 runs to 17 residues. Germline CDR1 is SGHAT and CDR2 is FQDESV (reference sequence).

This clonotype was seen only a few times. The chain recombines TRBV29-1 with TRBJ2-7; weak D call: TRBD2 (6 bases). V shed 4 bases and J shed 4 bases, with 14 bases lying between them. There are 13 residues in the CDR3. From germline, CDR1 is SQVTM and CDR2 ANQGSEA. DNA for the CDR3: TGCAGCGTTGCTCAGGACTACCAATACGAGCAGTACTTC. Translating it yields CSVAQDYQYEQYF.

This clonotype has only a few counts. The rearrangement uses TRBV12-3 or TRBV12-4 and TRBJ1-1, with D maybe TRBD1 (5 bases). There are 14 residues in the CDR3. Trimming pared 3 bases from V and 7 bases from J, leaving 15 bases between. Written as DNA, the CDR3 is TGTGCCAGCAGTTTTATGGAGGGGAGCGTTGAAGCTTTCTTT. Translating it yields CASSFMEGSVEAFF.

This clonotype was seen a handful of times. The rearrangement links TRBV12-5 to TRBJ2-5; TRBD2 aligns across 9 bases. Judging by the DNA end, TRBJ2-1 fits better; the J call may be wrong. The CDR3 is 14 residues long. Germline CDR1 LGHNT, CDR2 FRNRAP. As DNA, the CDR3 is TGTGCTAGTGGTTCCCTGCGGGGGGGCAATGAGCAGTTCTTC. Amino acids: CASGSLRGGNEQFF.

Notes on this clonotype: Compared with germline, one end of the junction differs, possibly owing to a read error. V and J are TRBV20-1 and TRBJ2-1; D might be TRBD2 (7 bases). CDR3 size: 15 residues. The germline V gene encodes CDR1 DFQATT and CDR2 SNEGSKA (reference sequence). CDR3 coding DNA: TGCAGTGCTAGTGGGGGGGACATCTCCGACAATGAGCAGTTCTTC. It encodes CSASGGDISDNEQFF.

This clonotype has a handful of counts. The CDR3 bases are TGTGCCAGCAGCACCCGAACCCTAGCGGGGGACCCAGATACGCAGTATTTT. This codes for CASSTRTLAGDPDTQYF. The chain has TRBV7-9 and TRBJ2-3; TRBD2 agrees at 10 bases. There are 17 residues in the CDR3. V dropped 5 bases and J dropped 4; count of bases not matched to a gene: 12. Germline-derived CDR1 and CDR2 are SEHNR and FQNEAQ (reference sequence).

This sequence joins TRBV12-3 or TRBV12-4 and TRBJ2-2; tentative D call: TRBD1 (6 bases). Trimming left V 5 bases short and J 13 bases short, with 14 bases between. This CDR3 has 12 amino acids. This CDR3 is CASSAYRESLFF. The CDR3 DNA is TGTGCCAGCAGTGCGTACAGGGAATCGCTGTTTTTT.

This clonotype came up many times. This chain uses TRBV20-1 with TRBJ2-5; 11 bases map to TRBD2. The CDR3 consists of 14 residues. Germline CDR1 is DFQATT and CDR2 is SNEGSKA (reference sequence). Losses at the gene ends were 6 bases for V and 0 bases for J; bases not matched to a gene: 3. As DNA, the CDR3 is TGCAGTGCCCTGGGACTAGCGGACCAAGAGACCCAGTACTTC. Protein product: CSALGLADQETQYF.

The table lists this clonotype with a few counts. One junction end disagrees with the germline gene, perhaps due to a read error. The genes are TRBV12-3 or TRBV12-4 and TRBJ2-3; D call uncertain. The CDR3 covers 14 residues. The CDR3 spells CASSLGAATDTQYF. DNA for the CDR3: TGTGCCAGCAGTTTAGGAGCAGCCACAGATACGCAGTACTTT.

The sample holds a few counts of this clonotype. The chain joins TRBV20-1 to TRBJ2-1; TRBD2 aligns across 7 bases. CDR3 length: 11 residues. CDR1 is DFQATT and CDR2 is SNEGSKA in the germline V gene (reference sequence). The DNA of the CDR3 is TGCACCGGGAGGCTAGACAATGAGCAGTTCTTC. This translates into CTGRLDNEQFF.

This clonotype came up a few times. The rearrangement uses TRBV7-9 and TRBJ2-5; the D is unclear. Near its end, the DNA agrees better with TRBJ2-7, so the J call may be wrong. This CDR3 spans 13 amino acids. Germline values: CDR1 SEHNR, CDR2 FQNEAQ (reference sequence). Written as DNA, the CDR3 is TGTGCCAGCAGCTTCCGTTTGGGCTACGAGCAGTACTTC. This gives the protein CASSFRLGYEQYF.

This clonotype was counted between two and nine times. The V gene is TRBV2, the J gene TRBJ2-7; tentatively, D is TRBD2 (5 bases). The length of the CDR3 is 13 residues. V lost 6 bases, J lost 5 bases, and 14 bases lay in between. The germline V gene has CDR1 SNHLY and CDR2 FYNNEI. Written as DNA, the CDR3 is TGTGCCAGCAGCGGACTGGAGTACCACGAGCAGTACTTC. It translates to CASSGLEYHEQYF.

The chain employs TRBV6-1 and TRBJ1-5; D remains unclear. Germline assignment: CDR1 MNHNS and CDR2 SASEGT. Trimming took 6 bases from V and 6 from J, leaving 21 bases between them. The CDR3 totals 16 residues. The DNA for the CDR3 is TGTGCCAGCAGCCCCCGCCCGGGTGTGGGCGGTCAGCCCCAGCATTTT. It encodes CASSPRPGVGGQPQHF.

The chain joins TRBV6-5 to TRBJ1-5; D remains unclear. Germline CDR1 is MNHEY and CDR2 is SVGAGI. This CDR3 contains 12 residues. Trimming took off 4 bases at V and 6 bases at J, with 7 bases between the two ends. The CDR3 DNA follows: TGTGCCAGCAGTTCGATGGGTCAGCCCCAGCATTTT. This encodes CASSSMGQPQHF.

This sequence joins TRBV24-1 and TRBJ1-2, with 7 bases identical to TRBD1. The CDR3 totals 13 residues. Germline V gene data show CDR1 as KGHDR and CDR2 as SFDVKD. J lost 8 bases, V lost 4 bases, and 6 bases had no gene match. Written as DNA, the CDR3 is TGTGCCACCAGTGAGCCCGGGACAGAGGGCTACACCTTC. Amino acids: CATSEPGTEGYTF.

V gene TRBV7-3 combines with J gene TRBJ2-1; tentatively, D is TRBD2 (7 bases). The V gene lost 2 bases and the J gene lost 9 bases, with 11 bases spanning the gap. This CDR3 has 13 residues. CDR1 and CDR2 (germline): SGHTA, FQGTGA. Here the CDR3 DNA reads TGTGCCAGCAGCTTAGTGGGAGGGGGTGAGCAGTTCTTC. Translated: CASSLVGGGEQFF.

This clonotype has more than one count but fewer than ten. V gene TRBV6-1 combines with J gene TRBJ2-5, with a weak D call TRBD2 (7 bases). Germline CDR1 and CDR2: MNHNS and SASEGT. V gave up 6 bases and J gave up 4 bases, with 30 bases separating them. The CDR3 covers 19 residues. CDR3: CASSQGPGTLGAGAETQYF. Here the CDR3 DNA reads TGTGCCAGCAGCCAGGGACCGGGGACACTGGGGGCGGGAGCAGAGACCCAGTACTTC.

In its sample, this clonotype was seen a few times. The rearrangement joins TRBV29-1 to TRBJ2-3; 7 nucleotides align to TRBD2. Germline trimming cut 4 bases from V and 1 base from J; bases unmatched to any gene: 8. Germline CDR1 and CDR2: SQVTM and ANQGSEA. The CDR3 sequence is 15 residues long. The CDR3 reads CSVVWWGGGTDTQYF. DNA for the CDR3: TGCAGCGTTGTTTGGTGGGGGGGAGGCACAGATACGCAGTATTTT.

This clonotype was seen more than once but under ten times. This chain uses TRBV7-9 with TRBJ2-6; no definite D call. In germline, CDR1 is SEHNR, CDR2 FQNEAQ (reference sequence). Trimming pared 1 base from V and 4 bases from J, leaving 8 bases between. The CDR3 sequence is 15 residues long. The CDR3 loop is CASSLGTVGANVLTF. CDR3 bases: TGTGCCAGCAGCTTAGGGACGGTAGGGGCCAACGTCCTGACTTTC.

This clonotype was detected a few times. The chain has TRBV27 and TRBJ2-7, with a possible D match to TRBD1 (6 bases). This CDR3 contains 13 residues. The germline V gene encodes CDR1 MNHEY and CDR2 SMNVEV (reference sequence). V was cut by 6 bases and J by 2 bases, with 11 bases left in between. CDR3 region: CASRKTGAYEQYF. For the CDR3, the DNA is TGTGCCAGCAGAAAGACAGGAGCCTACGAGCAGTACTTC.